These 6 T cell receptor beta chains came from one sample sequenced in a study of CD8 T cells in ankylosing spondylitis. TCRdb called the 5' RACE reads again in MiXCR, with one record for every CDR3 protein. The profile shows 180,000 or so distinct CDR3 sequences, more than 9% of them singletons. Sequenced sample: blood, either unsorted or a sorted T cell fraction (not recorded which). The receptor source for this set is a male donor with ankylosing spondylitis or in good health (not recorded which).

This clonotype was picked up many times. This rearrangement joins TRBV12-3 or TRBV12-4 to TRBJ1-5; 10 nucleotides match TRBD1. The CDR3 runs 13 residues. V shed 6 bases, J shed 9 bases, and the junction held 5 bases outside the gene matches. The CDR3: CASRPGQGSPQHF. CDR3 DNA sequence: TGTGCCAGCAGGCCGGGACAGGGGTCGCCCCAGCATTTT.

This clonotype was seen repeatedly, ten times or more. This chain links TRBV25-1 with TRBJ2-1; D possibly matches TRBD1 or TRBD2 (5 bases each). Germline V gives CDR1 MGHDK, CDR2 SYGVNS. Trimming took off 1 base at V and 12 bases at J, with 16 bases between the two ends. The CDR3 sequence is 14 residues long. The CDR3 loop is CASSEWGSDRGQFF. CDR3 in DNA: TGTGCCAGCAGTGAATGGGGTAGCGATAGGGGGCAGTTCTTC.

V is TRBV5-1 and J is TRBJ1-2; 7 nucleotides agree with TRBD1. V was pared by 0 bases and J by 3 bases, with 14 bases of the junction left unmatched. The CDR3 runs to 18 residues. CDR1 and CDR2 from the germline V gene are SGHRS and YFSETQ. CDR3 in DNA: TGCGCCAGCAGCTTGGATGGAGAAACAGGGGTGCAGGACTATGGCTACACCTTC. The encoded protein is CASSLDGETGVQDYGYTF.

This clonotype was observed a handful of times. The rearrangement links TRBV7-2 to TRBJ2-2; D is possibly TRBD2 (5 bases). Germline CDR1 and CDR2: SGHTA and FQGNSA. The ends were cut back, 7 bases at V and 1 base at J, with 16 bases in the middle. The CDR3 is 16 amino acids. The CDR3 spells CASTIDGGLNTGELFF. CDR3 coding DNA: TGTGCCAGCACCATAGACGGCGGGCTGAACACCGGGGAGCTGTTTTTT.

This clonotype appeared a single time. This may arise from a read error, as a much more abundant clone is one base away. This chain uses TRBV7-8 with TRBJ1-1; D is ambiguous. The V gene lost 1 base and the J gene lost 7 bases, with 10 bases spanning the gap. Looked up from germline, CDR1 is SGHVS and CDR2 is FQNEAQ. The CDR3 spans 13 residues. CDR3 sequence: CASSLGQTFEAFF. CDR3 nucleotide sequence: TGTGCCAGCAGCTTAGGTCAGACTTTTGAAGCTTTCTTT.

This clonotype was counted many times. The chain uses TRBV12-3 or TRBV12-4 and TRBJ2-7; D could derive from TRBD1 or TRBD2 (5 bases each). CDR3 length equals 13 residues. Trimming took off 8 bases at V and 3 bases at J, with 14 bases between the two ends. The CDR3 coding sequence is TGTGCCAGCGGGGGAACCACCTTCTACGAGCAGTACTTC. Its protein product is CASGGTTFYEQYF.